This T cell receptor (beta chain) was profiled in a study of response to subunit inactivated influenza vaccine (dated by TCRdb to between 2017 and 2018). With respect to the entire study: Deep quantitative profiling of the T cell receptor repertoire was used in the study to follow responses to a trivalent subunit inactivated influenza vaccine. The paper's findings and limits, for the study overall: The authors proposed that each seasonal influenza vaccination may bring in only a limited number of new T cells.

The CDR3 runs 14 residues from the cysteine to the phenylalanine. The CDR3 DNA has 42 bases and is translated from base 1. Reading the germline V gene (reference sequence) gives CDR1 DFQATT and CDR2 SNEGSKA. V lost 6 bases and J lost 6 bases, and the count of bases not matched to a germline gene is 7. This clonotype was seen more than once but under ten times. Its antigen is still unknown. No qualities accompany the bases; no much larger clone lies one base away. Preparation of the library involved RT-PCR. The run used an Illumina HiSeq 2500. TCRdb reworked the public reads: Q25 trimming with fastp, MiXCR clone assembly, productive beta chains retained. Rows with a matching CDR3 protein are joined into one entry that keeps the most common DNA and genes. The sample profile shows around 850,000 distinct CDR3 sequences; approximately 17% of them were found once. The ten largest clones take up 9.5% to 13% of the sample.

This clonotype was sampled from a man in his forties or fifties who received an inactivated influenza vaccine. Donor details come from another sample of the same person, matched by shared clones. The specimen comprised PBMCs from blood, sampled roughly 5 days after vaccination. The chain employs TRBV20-1 and TRBJ2-3, with TRBD2 matching 12 junction bases. The CDR3 reads as follows: CSAQTSGRGDTQYF. The nucleotide sequence is given as TGCAGTGCCCAGACTAGCGGGAGAGGTGATACGCAGTATTTT.